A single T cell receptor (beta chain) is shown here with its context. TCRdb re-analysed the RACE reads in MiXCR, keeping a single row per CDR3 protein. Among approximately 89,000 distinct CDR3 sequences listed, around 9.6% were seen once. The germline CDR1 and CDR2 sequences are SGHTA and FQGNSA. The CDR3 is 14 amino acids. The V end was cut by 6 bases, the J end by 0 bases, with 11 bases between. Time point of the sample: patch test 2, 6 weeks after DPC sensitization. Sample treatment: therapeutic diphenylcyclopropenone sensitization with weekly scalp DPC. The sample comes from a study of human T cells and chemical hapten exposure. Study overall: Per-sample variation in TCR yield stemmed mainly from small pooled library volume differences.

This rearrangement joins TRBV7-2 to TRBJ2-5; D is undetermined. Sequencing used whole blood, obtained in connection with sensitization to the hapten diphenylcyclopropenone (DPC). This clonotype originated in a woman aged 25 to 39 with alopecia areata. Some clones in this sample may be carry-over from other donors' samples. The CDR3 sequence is CASSLAEYQETQYF. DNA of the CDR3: TGTGCCAGCAGTTTGGCAGAGTACCAAGAGACCCAGTACTTC. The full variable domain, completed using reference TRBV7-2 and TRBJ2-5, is GAGVSQSPSNKVTEKGKDVELRCDPISGHTALYWYRQSLGQGLEFLIYFQGNSAPDKSGLPSDRFSAERTGGSVSTLTIQRTQQEDSAVYLCASSLAEYQETQYFGPGTRLLVL.